This T cell receptor (beta chain) was identified during a study of prognosis after radiotherapy for stage I lung cancer. Overall study context: Recruitment took place in Nanjing, China, where patients with stage I non-small cell lung cancer were enrolled between April 2018 and 2019. Each non-small cell lung cancer patient was deemed medically inoperable. Study conclusions and caveats: After stereotactic body radiation therapy, median unique TCR clones were several thousand, down from under 12,000.

The genomic DNA TCR beta CDR3 region underwent two rounds of multiplex PCR. With primers specific to each TRBV and TRBJ gene, the first-round PCR was performed. Each CDR3 protein gets one entry after TCRdb re-called the multiplex PCR reads with MiXCR. Here the sample spans 31,000 or so distinct CDR3 sequences, roughly 40% being singletons. This clonotype was picked up many times. Its antigen is not known. The CDR3 has 14 amino acids. The germline V gene has CDR1 DFQATT and CDR2 SNEGSKA (reference sequence). This TCR was recovered from a donor of 50 years or more with non-small cell lung cancer. The sample consisted of PBMCs, taken before or after stereotactic body radiation therapy (not recorded which). The V gene is TRBV20-1, the J gene TRBJ1-4; 8 positions match TRBD1. CDR3 in amino acids: CRAAGGSTNEKLFF. CDR3 sequence (DNA): TGCAGGGCGGCAGGGGGCTCGACTAATGAAAAACTGTTTTTT.